These T cell receptor beta chains were read from a single sample in a study of T-cell memory formation after mild COVID-19. Each CDR3 protein gets one entry after TCRdb re-called the 5' RACE reads with MiXCR. The table has hundreds of thousands of distinct CDR3 sequences, approximately 15% seen once. The sample taken for sequencing was PBMCs or a T cell subset sorted from them (not recorded which). Receptors originate from an adult woman who had mild COVID-19 (a few samples of this study predate the infection). Cell type and time point are not known. Both conserved end residues are part of each CDR3. The order of the fields is CDR3 length, clone size, V gene, D gene, J gene, CDR3 DNA, CDR3 protein. The D gene is left open where the match is weak. Only part of the rows carry a size: once, few, many, or a class if the clone is expanded.

>14|many|TRBV5-6|TRBD1|TRBJ2-5
TGTGCCAGCACCAAGCGAAACAGGGGAGAGACCCAGTACTTC
CASTKRNRGETQYF
>14|few|TRBV20-1|TRBD1|TRBJ1-5
TGCAGTGCGAACCCGGGACAGCTCAATCAGCCCCAGCATTTT
CSANPGQLNQPQHF
>15|.|TRBV12-3/TRBV12-4|TRBD1|TRBJ1-2
TGTGCCAGCACCCCGGACAGGGGCGGGATCTATGGCTACACCTTC
CASTPDRGGIYGYTF
>14|many|TRBV29-1|.|TRBJ2-1
TGCAGCGTGAAGGAGGACGGGGAATACAATGAGCAGTTCTTC
CSVKEDGEYNEQFF
>15|.|TRBV9|.|TRBJ1-6
TGTGCCAGCAGCGTAGATTGGCAGATTAATTCACCCCTCCACTTT
CASSVDWQINSPLHF
>21|.|TRBV6-5|TRBD1|TRBJ2-3
TGTGCCAGCAGTTACGGGCCCCAGGGGGCGCGGGCTAGTCGAAGCACAGATACGCAGTATTTT
CASSYGPQGARASRSTDTQYF
>14|.|TRBV24-1|.|TRBJ1-2
TGTGCCACCAGTGATTCTCGGGGGGCGAGTGGCTACACCTTC
CATSDSRGASGYTF
>15|few|TRBV7-9|.|TRBJ2-1
TGTGCCAGCAGCTTAAAGGGTCCCACCTACAATGAGCAGTTCTTC
CASSLKGPTYNEQFF
>14|many|TRBV12-3/TRBV12-4|.|TRBJ1-6
TGTGCCAGCAGTTTAGGGTACGACAATTCACCCCTCCACTTT
CASSLGYDNSPLHF
>14|few|TRBV2|.|TRBJ1-1
TGTGCCAGCAGCGGATCCGGGACATTCACTGAAGCTTTCTTT
CASSGSGTFTEAFF
>13|few|TRBV12-3/TRBV12-4|.|TRBJ2-5
TGTGCCAGCACCAGACACCCCCAAGAGACCCAGTACTTC
CASTRHPQETQYF
>15|.|TRBV28|TRBD1|TRBJ1-1
TGTGCCAGCAGTTCCCTACAGGGGGCGCGGACTGAAGCTTTCTTT
CASSSLQGARTEAFF
>14|few|TRBV5-5|.|TRBJ1-2
TGTGCCAGCAGCCGGGAATATCGGGACTATGGCTACACCTTC
CASSREYRDYGYTF
>15|few|TRBV10-3|TRBD2|TRBJ2-5
TGTGCCATCAGAGCCGGGACTAGCGGCCAAGAGACCCAGTACTTC
CAIRAGTSGQETQYF
>14|.|TRBV29-1|.|TRBJ2-2
TGCAGCGTTGGTCGGGTTGGTGGCACCGGGGAGCTGTTTTTT
CSVGRVGGTGELFF
>17|many|TRBV7-2|TRBD1|TRBJ2-1
TGTGCCAGCAGCCACAGTTGGGGGACAGGCCCCTACAATGAGCAGTTCTTC
CASSHSWGTGPYNEQFF
>14|.|TRBV27|.|TRBJ1-5
TGTGCCAGCAGTTTTTCGGGGGGATACCAGCCCCAGCATTTT
CASSFSGGYQPQHF
>17|.|TRBV20-1|.|TRBJ1-5
TGCAGTGCTAGTGGGCCCGCAGGGAGGGAAAGCAATCAGCCCCAGCATTTT
CSASGPAGRESNQPQHF
>13|.|TRBV15|.|TRBJ1-1
TGTGCCACCAGCAGAGGCTCAAAAAGGGAGGCTTTCTTT
CATSRGSKREAFF
>14|many|TRBV3-1|TRBD2|TRBJ2-7
TGTGCCAGCACCCCCGCTAGCGGGGTTTTCGAGCAGTACTTC
CASTPASGVFEQYF
>13|few|TRBV13|TRBD2|TRBJ2-3
TGTGCCAGCAGCTTCCCTAGCGGGAATACGCAGTATTTT
CASSFPSGNTQYF
>16|few|TRBV6-6|.|TRBJ2-7
TGTGCCAGCAGTTACCCCCCCCCTAGTGGGGGGCACGAGCAGTACTTC
CASSYPPPSGGHEQYF
>14|few|TRBV5-1|TRBD1|TRBJ1-4
TGCGCCAGCAGCGTGGACAGGAGTTATGAAAAACTGTTTTTT
CASSVDRSYEKLFF
>18|.|TRBV20-1|.|TRBJ1-6
TGCAGTGCTAGAGCCGGGGGCCGAGGGAGGGGTCGAGGTTCACCCCTCCACTTT
CSARAGGRGRGRGSPLHF
>15|.|TRBV19|TRBD2|TRBJ2-7
TGTGCCAGTAGTATTGGACTAGCGGTCCCCTACGAGCAGTACTTC
CASSIGLAVPYEQYF
>12|few|TRBV19|.|TRBJ1-2
TGTGCCAGTAGTATCCTCAGCTATGGCTACACCTTC
CASSILSYGYTF
>15|.|TRBV12-3/TRBV12-4|.|TRBJ2-1
TGTGCCAGCAGTTTACAGGGGAGGGCCGGAAATGAGCAGTTCTTC
CASSLQGRAGNEQFF
>18|.|TRBV4-2|TRBD2|TRBJ2-5
TGTGCCAGCAGCCAAGAGGCCCGCGGGGGGACCGGGGTGGAGACCCAGTACTTC
CASSQEARGGTGVETQYF
>14|few|TRBV19|.|TRBJ1-2
TGTGCCAGTAGTGTGAAGGGGGAGGACTATGGCTACACCTTC
CASSVKGEDYGYTF
>13|few|TRBV6-6|.|TRBJ2-7
TGTGCCAGCAGGGAGGGTGGGCTCTACGAGCAGTACTTC
CASREGGLYEQYF
>14|few|TRBV20-1|TRBD1|TRBJ1-1
TGCAGTGCTAGAGACAAGACAGGGGGCCCTGAAGCTTTCTTT
CSARDKTGGPEAFF
>15|few|TRBV12-3/TRBV12-4|TRBD1|TRBJ2-2
TGTGCCAGCAGACCGGGACAGGCCATTACCGGGGAGCTGTTTTTT
CASRPGQAITGELFF
>12|.|TRBV7-6|.|TRBJ2-5
TGTGCCAGCAGCTTACCGGGGGAGAGCCAGTACTTC
CASSLPGESQYF
>14|.|TRBV6-6|TRBD2|TRBJ2-7
TGTGCCAGCGGCCCACCGGGGGGGGTCCACGAGCAGTACTTC
CASGPPGGVHEQYF
>15|many|TRBV9|TRBD2|TRBJ2-5
TGTGCCAGCAGCGTCGGGACTACGCCAGCAGAGACCCAGTACTTC
CASSVGTTPAETQYF
>13|many|TRBV5-1|.|TRBJ2-7
TGCGCCAGCAGCGTGGACAGCGCCTACGAGCAGTACTTC
CASSVDSAYEQYF
>15|few|TRBV12-3/TRBV12-4|TRBD1|TRBJ2-3
TGTGCCAGCAGCGCACTGGGACAGAGCACAGATACGCAGTATTTT
CASSALGQSTDTQYF